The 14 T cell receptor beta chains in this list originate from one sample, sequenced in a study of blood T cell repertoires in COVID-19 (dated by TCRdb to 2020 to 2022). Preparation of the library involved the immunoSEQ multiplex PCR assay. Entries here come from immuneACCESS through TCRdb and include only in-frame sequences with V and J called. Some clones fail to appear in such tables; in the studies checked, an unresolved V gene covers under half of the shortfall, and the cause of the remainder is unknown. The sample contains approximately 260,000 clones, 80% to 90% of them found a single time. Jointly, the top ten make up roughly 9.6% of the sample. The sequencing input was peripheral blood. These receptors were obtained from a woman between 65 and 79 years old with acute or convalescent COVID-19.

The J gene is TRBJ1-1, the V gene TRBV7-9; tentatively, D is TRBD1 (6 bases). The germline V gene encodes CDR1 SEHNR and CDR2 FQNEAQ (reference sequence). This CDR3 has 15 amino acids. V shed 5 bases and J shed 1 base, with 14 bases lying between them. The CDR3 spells CASSPPGTRNTEAFF. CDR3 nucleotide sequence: TGTGCCAGCAGCCCCCCCGGGACAAGGAACACTGAAGCTTTCTTT.

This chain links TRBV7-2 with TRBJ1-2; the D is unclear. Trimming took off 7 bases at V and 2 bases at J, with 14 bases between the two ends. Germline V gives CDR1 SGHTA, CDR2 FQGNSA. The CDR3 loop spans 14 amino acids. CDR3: CASNPGWENYGYTF. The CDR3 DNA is TGTGCCAGCAACCCCGGCTGGGAGAACTATGGCTACACCTTC.

CDR3 coding DNA: TGTGCCAGCAGTACAGCAACGACGGTAGATACGCAGTATTTT. Its translation is CASSTATTVDTQYF. The chain couples TRBV2 to TRBJ2-3; D uncertain. The CDR3 consists of 14 residues. Germline V gives CDR1 SNHLY, CDR2 FYNNEI. Trimming removed 5 bases at V and 5 bases at J, with 14 bases between.

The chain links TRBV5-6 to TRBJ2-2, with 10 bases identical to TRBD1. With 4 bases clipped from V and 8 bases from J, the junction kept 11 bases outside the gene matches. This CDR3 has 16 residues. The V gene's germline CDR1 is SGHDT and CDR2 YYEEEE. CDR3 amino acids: CASSTLWDRGRGELFF. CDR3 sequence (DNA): TGTGCCAGCAGCACCCTCTGGGACAGGGGCCGGGGGGAGCTGTTTTTT.

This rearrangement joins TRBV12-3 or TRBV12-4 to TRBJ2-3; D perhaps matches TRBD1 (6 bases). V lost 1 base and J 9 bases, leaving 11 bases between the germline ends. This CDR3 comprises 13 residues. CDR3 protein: CASSLGQDRTQYF. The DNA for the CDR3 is TGTGCCAGCAGTTTAGGACAGGACAGAACGCAGTATTTT.

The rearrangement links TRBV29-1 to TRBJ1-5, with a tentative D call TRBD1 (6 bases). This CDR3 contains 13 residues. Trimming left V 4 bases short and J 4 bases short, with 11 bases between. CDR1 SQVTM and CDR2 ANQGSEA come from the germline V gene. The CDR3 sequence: CSVALGQNQPQHF. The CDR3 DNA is TGCAGCGTTGCCCTTGGACAGAATCAGCCCCAGCATTTT.

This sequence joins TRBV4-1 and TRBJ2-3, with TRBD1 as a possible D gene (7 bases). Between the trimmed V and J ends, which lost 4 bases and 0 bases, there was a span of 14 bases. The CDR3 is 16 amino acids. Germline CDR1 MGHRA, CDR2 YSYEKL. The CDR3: CASSPLGGQSTDTQYF. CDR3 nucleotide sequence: TGCGCCAGCAGCCCCTTGGGGGGACAGAGCACAGATACGCAGTATTTT.

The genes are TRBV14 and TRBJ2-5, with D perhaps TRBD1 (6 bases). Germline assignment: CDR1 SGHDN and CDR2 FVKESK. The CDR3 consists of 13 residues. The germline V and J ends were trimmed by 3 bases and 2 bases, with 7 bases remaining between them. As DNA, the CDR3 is TGTGCCAGCAGCCATGACAGGCAAGAGACCCAGTACTTC. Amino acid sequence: CASSHDRQETQYF.

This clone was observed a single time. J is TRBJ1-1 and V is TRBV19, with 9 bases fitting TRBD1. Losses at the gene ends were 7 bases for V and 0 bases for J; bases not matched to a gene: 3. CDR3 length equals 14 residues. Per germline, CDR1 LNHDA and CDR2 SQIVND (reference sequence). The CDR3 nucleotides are TGTGCCAGTAACGACAGGGGGATGAACACTGAAGCTTTCTTT. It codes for CASNDRGMNTEAFF.

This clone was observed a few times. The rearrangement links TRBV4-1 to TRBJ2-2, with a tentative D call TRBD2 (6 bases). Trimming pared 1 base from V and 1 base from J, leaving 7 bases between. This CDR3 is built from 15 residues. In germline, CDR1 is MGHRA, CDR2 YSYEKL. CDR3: CASSQAGVNTGELFF. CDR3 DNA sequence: TGCGCCAGCAGCCAAGCGGGGGTGAACACCGGGGAGCTGTTTTTT.

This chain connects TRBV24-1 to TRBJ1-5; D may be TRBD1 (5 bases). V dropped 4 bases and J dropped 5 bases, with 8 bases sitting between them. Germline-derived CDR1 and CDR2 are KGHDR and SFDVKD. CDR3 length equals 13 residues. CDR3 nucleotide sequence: TGTGCCACCAGTGAACCAGGGTATCAGCCCCAGCATTTT. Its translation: CATSEPGYQPQHF.

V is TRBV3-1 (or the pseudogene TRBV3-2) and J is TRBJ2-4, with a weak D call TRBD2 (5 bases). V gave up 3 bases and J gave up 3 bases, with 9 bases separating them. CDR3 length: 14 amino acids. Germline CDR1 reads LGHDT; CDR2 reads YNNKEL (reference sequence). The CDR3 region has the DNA TGTGCCAGCAGCCACGGGGATTACAAAAACATTCAGTACTTC. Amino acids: CASSHGDYKNIQYF.

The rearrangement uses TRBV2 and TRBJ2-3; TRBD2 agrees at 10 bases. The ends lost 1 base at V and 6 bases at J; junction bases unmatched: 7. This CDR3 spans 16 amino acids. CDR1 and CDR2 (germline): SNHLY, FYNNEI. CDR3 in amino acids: CASSEGTSGLFDTQYF. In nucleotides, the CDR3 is TGTGCCAGCAGTGAAGGGACTAGCGGATTATTCGATACGCAGTATTTT.

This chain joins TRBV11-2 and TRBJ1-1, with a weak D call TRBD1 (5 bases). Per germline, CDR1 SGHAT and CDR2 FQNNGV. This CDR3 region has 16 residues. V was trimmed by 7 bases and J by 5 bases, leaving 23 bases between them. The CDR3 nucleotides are TGTGCCAGCACCTCCGTTAGGTTCTCCGGGGGTACTGAAGCTTTCTTT. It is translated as CASTSVRFSGGTEAFF.